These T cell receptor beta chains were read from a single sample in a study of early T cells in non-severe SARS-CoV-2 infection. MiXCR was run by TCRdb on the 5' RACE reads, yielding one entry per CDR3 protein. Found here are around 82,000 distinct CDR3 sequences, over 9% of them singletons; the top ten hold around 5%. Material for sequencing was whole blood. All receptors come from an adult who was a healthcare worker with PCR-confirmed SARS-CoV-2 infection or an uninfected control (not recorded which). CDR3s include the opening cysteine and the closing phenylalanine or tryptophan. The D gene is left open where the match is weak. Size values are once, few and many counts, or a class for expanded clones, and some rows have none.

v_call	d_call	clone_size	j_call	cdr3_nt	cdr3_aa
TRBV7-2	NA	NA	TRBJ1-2	TGTGCCAGCAGCGAAAAGTCCCCCAGGGACTATGGCTACACCTTC	CASSEKSPRDYGYTF
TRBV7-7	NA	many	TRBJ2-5	TGTGCCAGCAGCTTAAGCGGGTCGGGAGAGACCCAGTACTTC	CASSLSGSGETQYF
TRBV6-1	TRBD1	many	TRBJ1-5	TGTGCCAGCATTGCGACAGGGGGCAATCAGCCCCAGCATTTT	CASIATGGNQPQHF
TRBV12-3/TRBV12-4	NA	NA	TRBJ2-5	TGTGCCAGCAGCTCCCTCGGGGGTCCAGAGACCCAGTACTTC	CASSSLGGPETQYF
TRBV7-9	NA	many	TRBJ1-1	TGTGCCAGCATCACTCCCCTTCTTGTGAGCACTGAAGCTTTCTTT	CASITPLLVSTEAFF
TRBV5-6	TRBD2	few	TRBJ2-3	TGTGCCAGCAGCTTGAGGAGCGGGGTTACAGATACGCAGTATTTT	CASSLRSGVTDTQYF
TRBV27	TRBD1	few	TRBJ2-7	TGTGCCAGCAGTTTGACAGGGGAATTCTACGAGCAGTACTTC	CASSLTGEFYEQYF
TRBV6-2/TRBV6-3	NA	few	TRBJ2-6	TGTGCCAGCAGTTCCCCTCCTGATGGGGCCAACGTCCTGACTTTC	CASSSPPDGANVLTF
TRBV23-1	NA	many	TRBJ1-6	TGCGCCAGCAGTCAGCTGGGCCCCCTCAATAATTCACCCCTCCACTTT	CASSQLGPLNNSPLHF
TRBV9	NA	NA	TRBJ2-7	TGTGCCAGCAGCGTGAGTCTCGAGCAGTACTTC	CASSVSLEQYF
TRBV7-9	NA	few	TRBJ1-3	TGTGCCAGCAGCTTCGACAGTGGAAACACCATATATTTT	CASSFDSGNTIYF
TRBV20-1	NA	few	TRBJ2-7	TGCAGTGCTAGAGACAGGGTTCGGAACCTCGAGCAGTACTTC	CSARDRVRNLEQYF
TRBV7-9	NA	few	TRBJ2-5	TGTGCCAGCAGCCGCAGGGAGAGCGGAGAGACCCAGTACTTC	CASSRRESGETQYF
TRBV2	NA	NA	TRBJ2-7	TGTGCCAGCAGTGAGGGGGCGTACGAGCAGTACTTC	CASSEGAYEQYF
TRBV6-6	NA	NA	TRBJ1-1	TGTGCCAGCAGACACAAAACAGGGAACACTGAAGCTTTCTTT	CASRHKTGNTEAFF
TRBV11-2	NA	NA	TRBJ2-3	TGTGCCAGCAGCTTATTGGGGATCACAATGTCAGATACGCAGTATTTT	CASSLLGITMSDTQYF
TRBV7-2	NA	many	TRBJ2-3	TGTGCCAGCAGCTTGAGGGGCAGGGGGGGAGATACGCAGTATTTT	CASSLRGRGGDTQYF
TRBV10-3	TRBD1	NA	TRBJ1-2	TGTGCCATCAGTGAGGACAGGGGCTATGGCTACACCTTC	CAISEDRGYGYTF
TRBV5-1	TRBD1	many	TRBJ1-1	TGCGCCAGCAGCTCTACCGGGACAGGGGCTGAAGCTTTCTTT	CASSSTGTGAEAFF
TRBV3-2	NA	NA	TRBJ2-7	TGTGCCAGCCAAGAGAGTAGGACAGGATCCTACGAGCAGTACTTC	CASQESRTGSYEQYF
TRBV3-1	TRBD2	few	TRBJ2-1	TGTGCCAGCAGCTCGGGAGGGGGTAGGTCGGATGAGCAGTTCTTC	CASSSGGGRSDEQFF
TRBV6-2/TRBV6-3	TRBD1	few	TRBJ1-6	TGTGCCAGCAGTTACGGGACAGGGAGTAATTCACCCCTCCACTTT	CASSYGTGSNSPLHF
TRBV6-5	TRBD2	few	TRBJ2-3	TGTGCCTCCGGACTAGCGGGGGGGCCGGCAGATACGCAGTATTTT	CASGLAGGPADTQYF
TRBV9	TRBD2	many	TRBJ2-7	TGTGCCAGCAGCGTAGGACCAGCGGGGGCGGGCTACGAGCAGTACTTC	CASSVGPAGAGYEQYF
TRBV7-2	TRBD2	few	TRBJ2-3	TGTGCCAGCAGCTCAACTAGCGGGGGGGCTTATACGCAGTATTTT	CASSSTSGGAYTQYF
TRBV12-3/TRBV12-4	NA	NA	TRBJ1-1	TGTGCCAGCAGTCGTACGGTAGCGAACGCTGAAGCTTTCTTT	CASSRTVANAEAFF
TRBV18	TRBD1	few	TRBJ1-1	TGTGCCAGCTCCGATGGGGACAGCACTGAAGCTTTCTTT	CASSDGDSTEAFF
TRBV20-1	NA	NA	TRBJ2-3	TGCAGTCCGTGGGGGGCCCTTAGCACAGATACGCAGTATTTT	CSPWGALSTDTQYF
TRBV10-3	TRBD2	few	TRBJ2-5	TGTGCCATCAGCGGGACTAGTCGAGAGACCCAGTACTTC	CAISGTSRETQYF
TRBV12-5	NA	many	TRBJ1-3	TGTGCTACCTCCGTCGGAGTCAGCTCTGGAAACACCATATATTTT	CATSVGVSSGNTIYF
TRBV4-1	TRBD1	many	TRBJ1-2	TGCGCCAGCAGCCAGGGACAGAACATCTATGGCTACACCTTC	CASSQGQNIYGYTF
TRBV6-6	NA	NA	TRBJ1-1	TGTGCCAGCAGTTACCAGGTAGTCACTGAAGCTTTCTTT	CASSYQVVTEAFF
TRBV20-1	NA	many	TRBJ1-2	TGCAGTGCTAGAGTGGGTTGGGCTAACTATGGCTACACCTTC	CSARVGWANYGYTF
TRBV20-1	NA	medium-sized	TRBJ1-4	TGCAGTGCTAGAGAGAGAGACTCCAGGGAGTCTAATGAAAAACTGTTTTTT	CSARERDSRESNEKLFF
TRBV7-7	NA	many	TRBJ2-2	TGTGCCAGCAGCTGGAGCATGACCGAGGCCGGGGAGCTGTTTTTT	CASSWSMTEAGELFF
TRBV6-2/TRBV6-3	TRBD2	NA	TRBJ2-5	TGTGCCAGCACGGCCCAGGCCGGGACTAGCTTCCGAGAGACCCAGTACTTC	CASTAQAGTSFRETQYF
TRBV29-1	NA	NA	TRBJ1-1	TGCAGCGTTGACCCCGGACAGAACACTGAAGCTTTCTTT	CSVDPGQNTEAFF
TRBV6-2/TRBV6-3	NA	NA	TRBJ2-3	TGTGCCAGCACCCTACGGGAGCCGTCTAGCACAGATACGCAGTATTTT	CASTLREPSSTDTQYF
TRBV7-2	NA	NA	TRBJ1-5	TGTGCCAGCAGCTTAAGCGCAGGTATCCCTGATCAGCCCCAGCATTTT	CASSLSAGIPDQPQHF
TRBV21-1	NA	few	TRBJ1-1	TGTGCCAGCAGCAAAGATCACAGGGTGGTAACTGAAGCTTTCTTT	CASSKDHRVVTEAFF
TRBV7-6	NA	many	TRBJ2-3	TGTGCCAGCAGCTTAGTGGCCACCTACACAGATACGCAGTATTTT	CASSLVATYTDTQYF